The 8 T cell receptor beta chains below come from one sample, sequenced in a study of beta chain features in type 1 diabetes. These receptors have no known antigen. TCRB transcripts that were expressed got sequenced, as all of the isolated RNA had been reverse transcribed. The protocol was immunoSEQ multiplex PCR, while the TCRdb copy is restricted to in-frame clones and leaves out a portion. Of 130,000 or so clones listed, 9% were seen once; the top ten hold around 0.79%. General study points: Type 1 diabetes patients showed a moderate but significant shortening of TCRB CDR3s in all four CD4+ subsets.

The sample taken for sequencing was central memory CD4+ T cells from blood. The source of these receptors is a man younger than 40 with type 1 diabetes.

The chain uses TRBV7-9 and TRBJ2-7; a weak D match, TRBD2 (5 bases). CDR1 SEHNR and CDR2 FQNEAQ come from the germline V gene (reference sequence). Trimming removed 3 bases from V and 6 bases from J, with 9 bases in between. This CDR3 contains 12 residues. CDR3 DNA sequence: TGTGCCAGCAGCTTCGAGGGCACCGAGCAGTACTTC. Its protein is CASSFEGTEQYF.

This clone was observed a handful of times. The chain recombines TRBV27 with TRBJ1-1; 10 bases are a match to TRBD1. The CDR3 length is 15 residues. With 6 bases clipped from V and 1 base from J, the junction kept 5 bases outside the gene matches. From germline, CDR1 is MNHEY and CDR2 SMNVEV (reference sequence). CDR3 region: CASSRQGAGNTEAFF. In DNA form, the CDR3 reads TGTGCCAGCAGCCGACAGGGGGCTGGGAACACTGAAGCTTTCTTT.

This clone has just a few counts. The chain couples TRBV7-9 to TRBJ2-1; the match to TRBD2 covers 10 bases. The CDR3 sequence is 14 residues long. CDR1 and CDR2 from the germline V gene are SEHNR and FQNEAQ (reference sequence). Trimming at V came to 5 bases and at J to 7 bases, leaving 5 bases not matched to a gene. The CDR3 DNA reads as TGTGCCAGCAGCCCTACGGGACTAGCGAATGAGCAGTTCTTC. It codes for CASSPTGLANEQFF.

This clone was detected a few times. This chain uses TRBV28 with TRBJ1-2; D gene unclear. V lost 2 bases to trimming and J lost 13 bases, with 11 bases between them. The germline CDR1 and CDR2 sequences are MDHEN and SYDVKM. This CDR3 comprises 11 residues. The CDR3 spells CASSLTVFLTF. The DNA for the CDR3 is TGTGCCAGCAGTTTAACGGTATTCCTCACCTTC.

This chain joins TRBV18 and TRBJ2-7; D is perhaps TRBD1 (6 bases). V was shortened by 2 bases and J by 2 bases, with 10 bases between the two germline ends. CDR1 is KGHSH, CDR2 LQKENI, per germline. The CDR3 sequence is 14 residues long. The CDR3: CASSPDTGPYEQYF. Here the CDR3 DNA reads TGTGCCAGCTCACCAGATACAGGGCCCTACGAGCAGTACTTC.

Only a few counts were recorded for this clone. The CDR3 is CASSLDGTGTDTQYF. The CDR3 bases are TGTGCCAGCAGCTTAGATGGCACAGGGACAGATACGCAGTATTTT. The chain employs TRBV7-9 and TRBJ2-3; possible D gene TRBD1, 6 bases. Germline V lookup: CDR1 SEHNR, CDR2 FQNEAQ (reference sequence). The CDR3 has 15 residues. Trimming left V 1 base short and J 3 bases short, with 11 bases between.

This clone came up a few times. The chain carries TRBV14 and TRBJ2-7, with TRBD1 matching over 9 bases. The CDR3 contains 16 residues. Germline trimming cut 3 bases from V and 0 bases from J; bases unmatched to any gene: 6. Germline CDR1 is SGHDN and CDR2 is FVKESK. The CDR3 bases are TGTGCCAGCAGCCAGAGGACAGGGGAGGGCTCCTACGAGCAGTACTTC. This codes for CASSQRTGEGSYEQYF.

This clone appeared a few times. The V and J genes are TRBV4-2 and TRBJ2-3, with TRBD2 matching over 10 bases. With V trimmed by 1 base and J by 7 bases, 5 bases remained unmatched. The CDR3 consists of 15 residues. CDR1 and CDR2 from the germline V gene are LGHNA and YNFKEQ. CDR3 sequence: CASSQASGGAYTQYF. In DNA form, the CDR3 reads TGTGCCAGCAGCCAAGCCAGCGGGGGGGCTTATACGCAGTATTTT.